The T cell receptor (beta chain) under discussion was sequenced for a study of CXCR3-negative and CXCR3-positive naive CD8 T cells. Every individual CD8+ T cell subset underwent sorting in triplicate at around 300,000 cells apiece. Germline loops: CDR1 SGDLS, CDR2 YYNGEE. The length of the CDR3 is 12 residues. Note on this clonotype: The antigen remains undetermined.

Study-wide results and limits: Compared with CXCR3-negative naive cells, CXCR3-positive naive cells showed more hydrophobic TRB CDR3s. The authors found comparable surface CD5 between naive subsets and inferred TCR strength from TRB CDR3 properties.

Preparation of TRB cDNA libraries relied on 5' RACE carrying UMI labels. Following a re-call of the 5' RACE reads, TCRdb has one entry per CDR3 protein and lacks DNA. This sample's clone table lists some 60,000 distinct CDR3 sequences. This clonotype was sampled from a human donor in good health. Some clones in this sample may be carry-over from other donors' samples. The sequencing sample was made of naive CXCR3+ CD8+ T cells from blood. Noted subset: CD45RO-CCR7+CD27+CD95- naive CD8+ T cells expressing CXCR3 (TNR3+). The chain combines TRBV9 with TRBJ2-3; TCRdb's assignment of TRBD1 cannot be checked, as there is no DNA. The CDR3 protein is CASATGIGTQYF.